This T cell receptor beta chain comes out of a study of CXCR3-negative and CXCR3-positive naive CD8 T cells. Study in general: About 140 million TRB reads were obtained in total, which works out to about 1.5 +/- 0.3 million per library. Study-wide findings and caveats: Most assays used freshly isolated PBMCs, as cryopreservation partially reduced CXCR3. Naive cells positive for CXCR3 carried more hydrophobic TRB CDR3s than CXCR3-negative ones.

Of note for this clonotype: Its antigen is not known.

Looked up from germline, CDR1 is SNHLY and CDR2 is FYNNEI. This CDR3 region has 15 residues. Sorting was done in triplicate for each CD8+ T cell subset (approximately 300,000 cells each). TRB cDNA libraries were made by UMI-labeled 5' RACE. TCRdb processed the 5' RACE reads again and assigns one entry to each CDR3 protein, with no DNA. The sample includes over 70,000 distinct CDR3 sequences. This TCR was sampled from a human donor in good health. Some clones in this sample may be carry-over from other donors' samples. The sample taken for sequencing was naive CXCR3- CD8+ T cells from blood. The subset: CD45RO-CCR7+CD27+CD95- naive CD8+ T cells lacking CXCR3 (TNR3-). The chain uses TRBV2 and TRBJ2-3; TCRdb picks TRBD1, but there is no DNA to check that call. CDR3 in amino acids: CASSPGTTSTDTQYF. The full variable domain, rest sourced from reference TRBV2 and TRBJ2-3, is EPEVTQTPSHQVTQMGQEVILRCVPISNHLYFYWYRQILGQKVEFLVSFYNNEISEKSEIFDDQFSVERPDGSNFTLKIRSTKLEDSAMYFCASSPGTTSTDTQYFGPGTRLTVL.